One sample yielded the 10 T cell receptor beta chains listed below, sequenced in a study of blood T cell repertoires in COVID-19. Generated by immunoSEQ multiplex PCR, the TCRdb table keeps only in-frame clones and is missing some. The profile shows approximately 300,000 clones, 90% of them singletons. Sequenced material: peripheral blood. These receptors all stem from a woman aged 25 to 39 with COVID-19, enrolled during active disease.

This clone was seen more than once but under ten times. In nucleotides, the CDR3 is TGTGCCACCTCCGACGGACTAAACACTGAAGCTTTCTTT. It translates to CATSDGLNTEAFF. The chain recombines TRBV24-1 with TRBJ1-1, with D unresolved. The CDR3 has 13 amino acids. Germline CDR1 KGHDR, CDR2 SFDVKD. V lost 9 bases to trimming and J lost 2 bases, with 12 bases between them.

The J gene is TRBJ2-1, the V gene TRBV3-1 (or the pseudogene TRBV3-2); possible D gene TRBD2, 5 bases. V shed 0 bases and J shed 0 bases, with 12 bases lying between them. Germline V gene sequence: CDR1 LGHDT, CDR2 YNNKEL (reference sequence). CDR3 length: 17 amino acids. CDR3 in DNA: TGTGCCAGCAGCCAAGATCTCCCAGCGGACTCCTACAATGAGCAGTTCTTC. Amino acids: CASSQDLPADSYNEQFF.

This clone appeared a single time. This chain links TRBV28 with TRBJ2-7; 8 nucleotides line up with TRBD2. Germline V CDR1 and CDR2: MDHEN, SYDVKM. Trimming cost V 3 bases and J 0 bases; bases outside gene matches: 16. There are 19 residues in the CDR3. DNA of the CDR3: TGTGCCAGCAGTTTCGGCGGCACTAGCGGCCTTTTGAGCTCCTACGAGCAGTACTTC. Its protein product is CASSFGGTSGLLSSYEQYF.

This rearrangement joins TRBV2 to TRBJ1-2; 11 bases are shared with TRBD1. V was clipped by 5 bases and J by 10 bases; unmatched bases: 9. Germline V gene lookup returns CDR1 SNHLY and CDR2 FYNNEI. CDR3 length: 14 amino acids. For the CDR3, the DNA is TGTGCCAGCAGTTGGGACAGGGGGGCGGACCTCTACACCTTC. It translates to CASSWDRGADLYTF.

This clone appeared once. The chain combines TRBV2 with TRBJ1-2, with D hard to call. Trimming cost V 8 bases and J 1 base, with 11 bases left between them. Germline V gene data show CDR1 as SNHLY and CDR2 as FYNNEI. CDR3 size: 13 residues. CDR3 nucleotides: TGTGCCAGCTCGGCCGGGATTAACTATGGCTACACCTTC. Its protein product is CASSAGINYGYTF.

The CDR3 DNA reads TGTGCCAGCCTCCCGGGACAGGGCAGGCGAGCTTTCTTT. Protein product: CASLPGQGRRAFF. The chain uses TRBV6-5 and TRBJ1-1; 9 bases align to TRBD1. With V trimmed by 8 bases and J by 10 bases, 11 bases remained unmatched. CDR3 length: 13 amino acids. The germline V gene encodes CDR1 MNHEY and CDR2 SVGAGI.

The chain combines TRBV9 with TRBJ2-6; D remains ambiguous. The CDR3 extends over 14 amino acids. Trimming took 1 base from V and 1 from J, leaving 3 bases between them. Per germline, CDR1 SGDLS and CDR2 YYNGEE. CDR3: CASSVRSGANVLTF. The CDR3, as DNA: TGTGCCAGCAGCGTACGTTCTGGGGCCAACGTCCTGACTTTC.

V usage is TRBV6-5 and J usage is TRBJ2-3; 7 bases are a match to TRBD2. The length of the CDR3 is 13 residues. CDR1 and CDR2 from the germline V gene are MNHEY and SVGAGI. V gave up 8 bases and J gave up 9 bases; unmatched junction bases: 11. The CDR3 region has the DNA TGTGCCAGCGGGGGGGGAGGGCCAGGGACGCAGTATTTT. The encoded protein is CASGGGGPGTQYF.

The chain uses TRBV5-1 and TRBJ2-7; D might be TRBD2 (7 bases). CDR1 is SGHRS and CDR2 is YFSETQ in the germline V gene. Trimming removed 3 bases at V and 2 bases at J, with 18 bases between. This CDR3 contains 16 residues. The CDR3: CASSSGGGPPAYEQYF. The CDR3 region has the DNA TGCGCCAGCAGCTCGGGGGGCGGGCCCCCGGCCTACGAGCAGTACTTC.

The genes are TRBV7-2 and TRBJ2-1, with a tentative D call TRBD1 (5 bases). This CDR3 is 15 amino acids long. The V gene's germline CDR1 is SGHTA and CDR2 FQGNSA. Between the trimmed V and J ends, which lost 8 bases and 1 base, there was a span of 15 bases. DNA for the CDR3: TGTGCCAGCGGACAAAGGACGGGTTCCTACAATGAGCAGTTCTTC. This translates into CASGQRTGSYNEQFF.